One and the same sample provided the 7 T cell receptor beta chains below, sequenced in a study of cytomegalovirus exposure and HLA in healthy donors. The PCR used 60 Vbeta and 13 Jbeta primers. Only in-frame clones appear in the TCRdb table, and some are missing; sequencing was by immunoSEQ multiplex PCR. The sample has 150,000 or so clones, 65% to 70% seen once. Input material: PBMCs. The source of these receptors is a man younger than 45 in good health and CMV-seropositive.

The chain combines TRBV6-5 with TRBJ1-2; 7 nucleotides line up with TRBD1. Per the germline V gene, CDR1 is MNHEY and CDR2 is SVGAGI. The CDR3 has 14 residues. Losses at the gene ends were 0 bases for V and 6 bases for J; bases not matched to a gene: 4. CDR3: CASSYSTGTDGYTF. The CDR3 coding sequence is TGTGCCAGCAGTTACTCGACGGGGACAGATGGCTACACCTTC.

In regard to this clone: One end of the junction fails to match germline, which may point to a read error. This chain connects TRBV7-9 to TRBJ2-5, with TRBD2 matching over 8 bases. CDR3 length: 18 residues. Germline-derived CDR1 and CDR2 are SEHNR and FQNEAQ (reference sequence). The CDR3 bases are TGTTCCAGCAGCTTGGGAGGTAGCGGGGTGGGGGAAGAAGAGACCCAGTACTTC. As protein: CSSSLGGSGVGEEETQYF.

The chain is built from TRBV7-9 and TRBJ1-2; 7 bases match TRBD1. Trimming removed 5 bases from V and 4 bases from J; junction bases left unmatched: 1. Per the germline V gene, CDR1 is SEHNR and CDR2 is FQNEAQ (reference sequence). CDR3 length: 12 residues. The CDR3 region is CASSRDSYGYTF. CDR3 sequence (DNA): TGTGCCAGCAGCCGGGACAGCTATGGCTACACCTTC.

The chain employs TRBV4-1 and TRBJ1-5, with 8 bases fitting TRBD1. V was clipped by 1 base and J by 4 bases; unmatched bases: 6. Germline V gives CDR1 MGHRA, CDR2 YSYEKL. The CDR3 sequence is 16 residues long. The CDR3 region is CASSQGDRGLNQPQHF. The CDR3 DNA reads as TGCGCCAGCAGCCAAGGAGACAGGGGCCTTAATCAGCCCCAGCATTTT.

The J gene is TRBJ1-2, the V gene TRBV5-1; 7 bases are a match to TRBD1. The CDR3 covers 13 residues. V lost 2 bases, J lost 4 bases, and 2 bases stayed unmatched. Germline assignment: CDR1 SGHRS and CDR2 YFSETQ. The CDR3, as DNA: TGCGCCAGCAGCTTACAGGGGATCTATGGCTACACCTTC. The encoded protein is CASSLQGIYGYTF.

The chain combines TRBV29-1 with TRBJ2-7; tentative D call: TRBD1 (5 bases). Looked up from germline, CDR1 is SQVTM and CDR2 is ANQGSEA. The length of the CDR3 is 15 residues. V shed 2 bases and J shed 6 bases, with 20 bases lying between them. The CDR3, as DNA: TGCAGCGTTGAAATTACCGGGCAGGGTGGGCGCGAGCAGTACTTC. Translated, it gives CSVEITGQGGREQYF.

This clone has just a few counts. J is TRBJ2-1 and V is TRBV9; 7 positions agree with TRBD2. Germline lookup yields CDR1 SGDLS and CDR2 YYNGEE. The CDR3 sequence is 15 residues long. With 7 bases clipped from V and 5 bases from J, the junction kept 12 bases outside the gene matches. The CDR3 nucleotides are TGTGCCAGCGGGGGGGGAGGTGGTTTAAACAATGAGCAGTTCTTC. Its protein is CASGGGGGLNNEQFF.